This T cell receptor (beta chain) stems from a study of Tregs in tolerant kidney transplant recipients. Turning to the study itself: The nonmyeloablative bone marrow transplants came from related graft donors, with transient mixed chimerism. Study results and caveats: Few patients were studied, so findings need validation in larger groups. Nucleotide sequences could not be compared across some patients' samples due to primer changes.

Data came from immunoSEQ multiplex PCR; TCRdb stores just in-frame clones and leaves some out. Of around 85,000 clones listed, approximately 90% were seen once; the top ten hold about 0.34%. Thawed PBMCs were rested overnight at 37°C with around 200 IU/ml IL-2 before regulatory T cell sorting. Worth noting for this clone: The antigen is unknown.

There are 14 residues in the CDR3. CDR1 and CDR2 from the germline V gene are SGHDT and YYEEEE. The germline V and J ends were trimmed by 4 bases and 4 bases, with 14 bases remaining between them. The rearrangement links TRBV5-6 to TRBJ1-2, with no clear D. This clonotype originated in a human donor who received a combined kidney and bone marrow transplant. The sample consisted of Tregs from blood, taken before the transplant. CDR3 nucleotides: TGTGCCAGCAGCGGCTACCGGCACTTCTATGGCTACACCTTC. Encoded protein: CASSGYRHFYGYTF.